This TCR beta chain stems from a study of blood T cells in healthy people across ages. Study context: About one barcoded beta molecule was captured per two T cells (by template switching).

A sample-barcoded 5' primer and a J-beta primer mix were used in a second PCR of roughly 7 to 11 cycles. Every cDNA was tagged by a template-switch adaptor with 12 random nucleotides. Each CDR3 protein is one row after TCRdb ran MiXCR on the 5' RACE reads. The sample shows 700,000 to 800,000 distinct CDR3 sequences, around 46% of them seen only once. The germline CDR1 and CDR2 sequences are MGHDK and SYGVNS. The CDR3 sequence is 13 residues long. Peripheral blood was drawn, roughly 10 milliliters per donor. Notes on this clonotype: What it binds is unknown.

Study-wide findings and caveats: The CMV status of each donor remained undetermined, and this could have confounded shifts in expanded clonotypes.

Sequencing input: blood. The chain uses TRBV25-1 and TRBJ2-4, with D tentatively TRBD1 (6 bases). The DNA end lines up better with TRBJ2-7; the J call may be wrong. The TCR comes from a woman in her fifties or sixties in good health. The CDR3 nucleotides are TGTGCCACAGGCCCTAGGGTAGGGGGCGAGCAGTACTTC. Protein product: CATGPRVGGEQYF.